Listed below are T cell receptor beta chains from one sample, sequenced in a study of a mutant IDH1 vaccine in newly diagnosed glioma. Method: immunoSEQ multiplex PCR; TCRdb's copy keeps in-frame clones and lacks some. The repertoire includes 40,000 to 50,000 clones, around 76% of them detected once, and 5% to 6% sits in the top ten. These receptors' antigens are unknown. Sequenced material: PBMCs, taken from a glioma patient whose treatment included an IDH1 peptide vaccine. The source of these receptors is a man aged 50 to 60 with glioma. Each CDR3 is given with its conserved first and last residue. The D gene is left open where the match is weak. Clone size appears in some rows only: once, few, many, or a class for an expanded clone.

clone_size j_call v_call d_call cdr3_aa cdr3_nt
NA TRBJ2-2 TRBV2 NA CASSRNRATNTGELFF TGTGCCAGCAGTCGTAACAGGGCAACGAACACCGGGGAGCTGTTTTTT
few TRBJ1-1 TRBV5-4 NA CASSLQGGTEAFF TGTGCCAGCAGCTTGCAGGGAGGTACTGAAGCTTTCTTT
few TRBJ1-4 TRBV19 NA CASSIQRRGEKLFF TGTGCCAGTAGTATTCAGAGGAGGGGCGAAAAACTGTTTTTT
NA TRBJ1-5 TRBV18 NA CATSENLSNQPQHF TGTGCCACCTCGGAAAATCTTAGCAATCAGCCCCAGCATTTT
NA TRBJ2-3 TRBV30 NA CAWTQRGTQYF TGTGCCTGGACCCAAAGAGGTACGCAGTATTTT
NA TRBJ2-2 TRBV4-1 NA CASSQSTTRDTGELFF TGCGCCAGCAGCCAATCAACAACACGCGACACCGGGGAGCTGTTTTTT
NA TRBJ1-1 TRBV4-3 NA CASSQDGSYTEAFF TGCGCCAGCAGCCAAGACGGCAGCTACACTGAAGCTTTCTTT
NA TRBJ1-1 TRBV2 TRBD1 CASSALQGGSTEAFF TGTGCCAGCAGTGCATTACAGGGGGGGAGCACTGAAGCTTTCTTT
NA TRBJ1-1 TRBV7-9 TRBD1 CASSLRPGGHTEAFF TGTGCCAGCAGCTTGCGGCCAGGGGGCCACACTGAAGCTTTCTTT
NA TRBJ1-1 TRBV10-3 NA CAISSINTEAFF TGTGCCATCAGTTCCATTAACACTGAAGCTTTCTTT
NA TRBJ2-3 TRBV30 TRBD2 CAWSISGGRDTQYF TGTGCCTGGAGCATATCCGGGGGGAGGGATACGCAGTATTTT
NA TRBJ1-1 TRBV11-3 NA CAKKLGEDTEAFF TGTGCCAAAAAGCTAGGGGAGGACACTGAAGCTTTCTTT
NA TRBJ2-1 TRBV2 NA CASSEARQFF TGTGCCAGCAGTGAAGCGCGGCAGTTCTTC
NA TRBJ2-7 TRBV9 NA CASSIHGDTSYEQYF TGTGCCAGCAGCATACATGGAGACACATCCTACGAGCAGTACTTC
NA TRBJ2-2 TRBV15 TRBD2 CATSRRGNGELFF TGTGCCACCAGCAGGCGGGGGAACGGGGAGCTGTTTTTT
medium-sized TRBJ1-1 TRBV10-3 NA CAISDSGTEAFF TGTGCCATCAGTGATTCCGGGACTGAAGCTTTCTTT
NA TRBJ1-2 TRBV4-3 NA CASSHEGRDGYTF TGCGCCAGCAGCCACGAGGGTAGGGATGGCTACACCTTC
NA TRBJ1-3 TRBV27 NA CASSGLGGTIYF TGTGCCAGCAGTGGGTTGGGGGGCACCATATATTTT
NA TRBJ1-1 TRBV25-1 NA CASSEHGAGPNTEAFF TGTGCCAGCAGTGAACATGGGGCAGGGCCGAACACTGAAGCTTTCTTT
medium-sized TRBJ1-6 TRBV13 TRBD1 CASSLALYPGGNSPLHF TGTGCCAGCAGCTTAGCCCTTTATCCAGGGGGTAATTCACCCCTCCACTTT
NA TRBJ2-7 TRBV5-1 TRBD2 CASSLGVWERGPSNEQYF TGCGCCAGCAGCTTGGGCGTTTGGGAGCGGGGGCCCTCTAACGAGCAGTACTTC
NA TRBJ1-1 TRBV18 NA CASSPQVRGEAFF TGTGCCAGCTCACCACAAGTCCGGGGAGAAGCTTTCTTT
NA TRBJ1-1 TRBV19 NA CASSIDGGSTEAFF TGTGCCAGTAGTATAGATGGGGGGAGCACTGAAGCTTTCTTT
NA TRBJ1-2 TRBV7-9 NA CASSLVDYGYTF TGTGCCAGCAGCTTAGTCGACTATGGCTACACCTTC
NA TRBJ1-1 TRBV4-2 NA CASSQGTQSNF TGTGCCAGCAGCCAAGGTACGCAGTCCAATTTT